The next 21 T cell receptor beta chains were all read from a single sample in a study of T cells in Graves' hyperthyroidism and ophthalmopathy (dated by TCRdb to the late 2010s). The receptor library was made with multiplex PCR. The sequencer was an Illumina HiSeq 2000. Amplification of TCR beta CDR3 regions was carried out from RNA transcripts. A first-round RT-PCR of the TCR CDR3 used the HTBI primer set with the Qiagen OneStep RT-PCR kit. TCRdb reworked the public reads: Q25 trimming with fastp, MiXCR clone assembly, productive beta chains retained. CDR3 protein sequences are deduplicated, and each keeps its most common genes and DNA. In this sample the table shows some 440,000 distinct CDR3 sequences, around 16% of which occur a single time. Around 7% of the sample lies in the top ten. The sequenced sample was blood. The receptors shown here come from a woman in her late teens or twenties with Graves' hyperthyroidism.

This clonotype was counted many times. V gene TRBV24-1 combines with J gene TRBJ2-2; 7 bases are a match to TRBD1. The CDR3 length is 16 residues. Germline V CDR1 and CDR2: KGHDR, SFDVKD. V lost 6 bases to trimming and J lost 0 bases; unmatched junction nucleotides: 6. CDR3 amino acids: CATSPGQLSNTGELFF. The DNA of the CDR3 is TGTGCCACCAGTCCGGGACAGCTCTCGAACACCGGGGAGCTGTTTTTT.

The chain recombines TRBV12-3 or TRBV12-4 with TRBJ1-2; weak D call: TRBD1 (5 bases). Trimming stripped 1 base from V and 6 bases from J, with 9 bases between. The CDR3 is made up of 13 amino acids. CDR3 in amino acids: CASSLEGLNGYTF. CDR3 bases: TGTGCCAGCAGTTTAGAGGGGCTAAATGGCTACACCTTC.

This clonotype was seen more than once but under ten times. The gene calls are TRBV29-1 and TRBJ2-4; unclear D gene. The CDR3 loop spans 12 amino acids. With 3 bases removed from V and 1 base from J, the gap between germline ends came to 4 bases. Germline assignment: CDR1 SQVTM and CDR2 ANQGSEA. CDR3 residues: CSVEGAKNIQYF. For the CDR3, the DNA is TGCAGCGTTGAGGGGGCCAAAAACATTCAGTACTTC.

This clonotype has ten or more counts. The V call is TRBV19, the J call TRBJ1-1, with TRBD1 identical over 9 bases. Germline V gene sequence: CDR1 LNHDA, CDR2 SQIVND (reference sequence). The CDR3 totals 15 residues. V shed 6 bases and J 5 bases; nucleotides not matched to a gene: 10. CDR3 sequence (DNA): TGTGCCAGTAGCCCGGGACAGGGTGGAAGAACTGAAGCTTTCTTT. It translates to CASSPGQGGRTEAFF.

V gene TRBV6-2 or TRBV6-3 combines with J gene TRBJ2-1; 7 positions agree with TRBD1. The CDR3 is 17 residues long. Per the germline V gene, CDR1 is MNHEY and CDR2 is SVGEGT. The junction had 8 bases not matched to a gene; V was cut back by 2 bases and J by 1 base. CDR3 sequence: CASSYPPGQASYNEQFF. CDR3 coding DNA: TGTGCCAGCAGTTACCCACCCGGACAGGCATCCTACAATGAGCAGTTCTTC.

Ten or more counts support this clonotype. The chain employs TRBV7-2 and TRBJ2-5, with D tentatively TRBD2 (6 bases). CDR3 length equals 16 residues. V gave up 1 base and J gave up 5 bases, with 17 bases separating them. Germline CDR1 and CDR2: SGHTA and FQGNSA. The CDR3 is CASSLVPGDGRETQYF. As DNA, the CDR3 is TGTGCCAGCAGCTTAGTTCCGGGGGATGGGAGGGAGACCCAGTACTTC.

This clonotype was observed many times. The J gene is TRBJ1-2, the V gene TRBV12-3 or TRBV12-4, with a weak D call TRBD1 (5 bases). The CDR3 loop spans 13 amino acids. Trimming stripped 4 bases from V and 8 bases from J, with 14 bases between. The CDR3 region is CASSSRGSGGYTF. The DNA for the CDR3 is TGTGCCAGCAGTTCTCGGGGGTCGGGGGGCTACACCTTC.

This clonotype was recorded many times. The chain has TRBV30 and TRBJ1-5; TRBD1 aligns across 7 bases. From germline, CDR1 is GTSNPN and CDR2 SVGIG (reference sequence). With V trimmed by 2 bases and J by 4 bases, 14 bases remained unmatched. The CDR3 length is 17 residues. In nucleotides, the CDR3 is TGTGCCTGGAGTCCGGCTCGGGACAGAAAGTCTAATCAGCCCCAGCATTTT. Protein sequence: CAWSPARDRKSNQPQHF.

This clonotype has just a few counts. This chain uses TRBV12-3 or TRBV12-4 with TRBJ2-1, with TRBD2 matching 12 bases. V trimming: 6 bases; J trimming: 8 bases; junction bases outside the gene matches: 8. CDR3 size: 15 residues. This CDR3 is CASRPSSGGADEQFF. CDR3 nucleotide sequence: TGTGCCAGCAGGCCCTCTAGCGGGGGGGCCGATGAGCAGTTCTTC.

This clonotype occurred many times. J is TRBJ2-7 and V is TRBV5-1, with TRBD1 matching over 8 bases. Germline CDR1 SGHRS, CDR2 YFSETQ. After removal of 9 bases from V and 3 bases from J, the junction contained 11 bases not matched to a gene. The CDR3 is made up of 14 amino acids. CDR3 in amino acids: CATGKGTGRYEQYF. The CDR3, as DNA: TGCGCCACAGGCAAGGGGACAGGTCGCTACGAGCAGTACTTC. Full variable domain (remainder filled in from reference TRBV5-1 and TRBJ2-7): KAGVTQTPRYLIKTRGQQVTLSCSPISGHRSVSWYQQTPGQGLQFLFEYFSETQRNKGNFPGRFSGRQFSNSRSEMNVSTLELGDSALYLCATGKGTGRYEQYFGPGTRLTVT.

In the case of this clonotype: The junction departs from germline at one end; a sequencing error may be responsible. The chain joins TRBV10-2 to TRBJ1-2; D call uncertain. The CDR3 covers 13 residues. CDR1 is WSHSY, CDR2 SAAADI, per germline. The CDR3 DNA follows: TGCGCCAGCACTCCTCAGTTCAACTATAGCTACACCTTC. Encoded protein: CASTPQFNYSYTF.

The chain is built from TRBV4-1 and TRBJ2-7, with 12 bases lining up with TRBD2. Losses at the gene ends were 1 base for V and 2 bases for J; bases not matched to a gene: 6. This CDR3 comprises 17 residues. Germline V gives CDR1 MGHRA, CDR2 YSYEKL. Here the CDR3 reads CASSQAAPSGGAYEQYF. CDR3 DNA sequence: TGCGCCAGCAGCCAAGCAGCCCCTAGCGGGGGGGCCTACGAGCAGTACTTC.

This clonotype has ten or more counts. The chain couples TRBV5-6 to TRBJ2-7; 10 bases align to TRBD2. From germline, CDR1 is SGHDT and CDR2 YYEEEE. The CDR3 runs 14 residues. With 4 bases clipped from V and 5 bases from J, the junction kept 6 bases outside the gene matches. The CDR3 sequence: CASSDGTSDHEQYF. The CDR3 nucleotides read TGTGCCAGCAGCGATGGGACTAGCGATCACGAGCAGTACTTC.

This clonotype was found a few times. The DNA for the CDR3 is TGTGCCAGTCGACGAGCAGGGTGGAGTGAAAAACTGTTTTTT. It codes for CASRRAGWSEKLFF. The gene calls are TRBV19 and TRBJ1-4; possibly TRBD1 for D (5 bases). The CDR3 is 14 amino acids. Trimming cost V 8 bases and J 7 bases, with 17 bases left between them. Germline V CDR1 and CDR2: LNHDA, SQIVND (reference sequence).

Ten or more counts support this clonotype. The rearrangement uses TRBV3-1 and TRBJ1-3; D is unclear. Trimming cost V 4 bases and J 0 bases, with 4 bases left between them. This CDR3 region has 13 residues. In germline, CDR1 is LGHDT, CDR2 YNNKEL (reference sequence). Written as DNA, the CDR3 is TGTGCCAGCAGCCTAGGCTCTGGAAACACCATATATTTT. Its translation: CASSLGSGNTIYF. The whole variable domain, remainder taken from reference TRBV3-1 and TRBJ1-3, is DTAVSQTPKYLVTQMGNDKSIKCEQNLGHDTMYWYKQDSKKFLKIMFSYNNKELIINETVPNRFSPKSPDKAHLNLHINSLELGDSAVYFCASSLGSGNTIYFGEGSWLTVV.

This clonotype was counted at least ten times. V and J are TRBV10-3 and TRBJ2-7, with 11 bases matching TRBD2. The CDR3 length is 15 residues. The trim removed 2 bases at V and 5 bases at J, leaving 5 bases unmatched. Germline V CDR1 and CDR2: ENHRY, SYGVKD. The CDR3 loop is CAISEVASGRNEQYF. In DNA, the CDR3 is TGTGCCATCAGTGAGGTGGCTAGCGGGAGGAACGAGCAGTACTTC.

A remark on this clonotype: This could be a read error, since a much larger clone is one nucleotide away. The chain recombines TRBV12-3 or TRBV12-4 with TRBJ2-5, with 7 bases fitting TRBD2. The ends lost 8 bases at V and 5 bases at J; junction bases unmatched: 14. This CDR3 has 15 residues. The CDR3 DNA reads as TGTGCCAGCGGTCCTCTGGGCGGGAGTACGGAGACCCAGTACTTC. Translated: CASGPLGGSTETQYF.

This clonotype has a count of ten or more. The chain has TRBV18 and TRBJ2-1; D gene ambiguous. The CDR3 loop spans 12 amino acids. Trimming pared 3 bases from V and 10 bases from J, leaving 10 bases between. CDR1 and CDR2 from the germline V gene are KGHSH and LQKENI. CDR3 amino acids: CASSPSVLEQFF. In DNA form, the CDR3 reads TGTGCCAGCTCACCTTCGGTCTTGGAGCAGTTCTTC.

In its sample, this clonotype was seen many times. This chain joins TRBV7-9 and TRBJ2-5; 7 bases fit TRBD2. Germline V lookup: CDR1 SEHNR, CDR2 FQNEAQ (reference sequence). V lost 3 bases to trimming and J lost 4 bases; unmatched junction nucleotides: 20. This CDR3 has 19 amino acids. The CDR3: CASSFPTLNGGRKLETQYF. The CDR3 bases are TGTGCCAGCAGCTTCCCCACCCTTAATGGCGGGAGAAAGTTAGAGACCCAGTACTTC.

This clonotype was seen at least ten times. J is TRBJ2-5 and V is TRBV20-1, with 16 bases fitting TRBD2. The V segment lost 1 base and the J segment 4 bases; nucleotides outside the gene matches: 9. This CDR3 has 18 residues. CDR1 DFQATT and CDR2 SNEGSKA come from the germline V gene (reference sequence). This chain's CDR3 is CSARAGTSGGARAETQYF. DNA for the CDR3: TGCAGTGCTAGAGCGGGGACTAGCGGGGGGGCCAGGGCAGAGACCCAGTACTTC.

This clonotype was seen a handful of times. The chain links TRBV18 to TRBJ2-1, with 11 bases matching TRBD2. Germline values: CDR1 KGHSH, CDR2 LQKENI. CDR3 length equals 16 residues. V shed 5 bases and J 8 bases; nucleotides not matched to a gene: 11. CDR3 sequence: CASSSRTSGLRYEQFF. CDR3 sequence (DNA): TGTGCCAGCTCATCCCGGACTAGCGGGCTTCGATATGAGCAGTTCTTC.